Presented here are 3 T cell receptor beta chains from one specimen sequenced in a study of Ad26.COV2.S vaccination and SARS-CoV-2 variants. The treatment was: about 20 received Ad26.COV2.S at low or high dose, single or two shots; a few received placebo; per-sample allocation not given. Sampling happened 63 days after the first vaccine or placebo injection. The table came from immunoSEQ multiplex PCR; TCRdb's copy has only in-frame clones and leaves some out. The sample lists roughly 300,000 clones, 75% to 90% occurring once. The specimen comprised peripheral blood, sampled in a trial of Ad26.COV2.S vaccine versus placebo. These receptors originate from a person aged 18-65 years who received the Ad26.COV2.S COVID-19 vaccine or a placebo.

The chain has TRBV18 and TRBJ2-5; no firm D call. V gave up 1 base and J gave up 1 base, with 10 bases separating them. This CDR3 region has 15 residues. Per germline, CDR1 KGHSH and CDR2 LQKENI. The CDR3 protein is CASSPRWGAQETQYF. The CDR3, as DNA: TGTGCCAGCTCACCACGATGGGGTGCCCAAGAGACCCAGTACTTC.

The rearrangement joins TRBV2 to TRBJ2-3; the D is unclear. The CDR3 sequence is 14 residues long. V lost 3 bases and J 2 bases, leaving 9 bases between the germline ends. Germline V gene data show CDR1 as SNHLY and CDR2 as FYNNEI. The CDR3 sequence is CASSDQPHTDTQYF. CDR3 nucleotide sequence: TGTGCCAGCAGTGACCAGCCCCACACAGATACGCAGTATTTT.

This clone was recorded once. Additional DNA sequences in this sample encode the identical CDR3. The chain joins TRBV7-9 to TRBJ2-7, with D possibly matching TRBD2 (6 bases). Trimming took 4 bases from V and 1 from J, leaving 11 bases between them. Germline CDR1 and CDR2: SEHNR and FQNEAQ (reference sequence). CDR3 size: 14 residues. This chain's CDR3 is CASSSGTVSYEQYF. CDR3 nucleotide sequence: TGTGCCAGCAGCTCGGGGACTGTTTCCTACGAGCAGTACTTC.